This T cell receptor (beta chain) derives from a study of shared clonotypes between healthy human individuals (dated by TCRdb to the early 2020s). A note on the overall study: Two women and a few men aged 18 to 49 years were included in the cohort. For each donor, CD4 naive and CD4 memory were each given three plates, CD8 naive was given two plates, and CD8 memory was given one plate. To estimate repertoire size and how much clonotype sharing occurs between individuals, the study deeply sequenced the blood TCR repertoires of several healthy adults. Different laboratories and diverse techniques were used to prepare libraries and sequence TCR repertoires, to increase sequencing depth and limit assay-specific biases. Each donor's leukapheresis produced roughly between roughly 0.85 and 9.5 billion PBMCs.

Healthy HIV-negative adults with no recently reported acute infections or vaccinations were included as donors. Every donor was a Caucasian adult living in Nashville, Tennessee, USA. CD4+ T cells were enriched through magnetic negative selection, after which naive cells were positively selected on CD45RA and the remaining negative fraction served as the memory subset. Blood was obtained by leukapheresis, after which PBMCs were separated by Ficoll-Histopaque density gradient centrifugation and cryopreserved in liquid nitrogen vapor phase. Analytical flow cytometry was used to check the purity and quantity of each magnetically sorted T cell population. Genomic DNA was isolated from every sorted fraction and measured by UV absorbance on a Nanodrop 2000c. The junction shows trimming of 6 bases on V and 8 bases on J, plus 13 bases between the germline ends. The germline V gene sets CDR1 to SQVTM and CDR2 to ANQGSEA. The CDR3 runs 11 residues from the cysteine to the phenylalanine. Only the CDR3 DNA is retained, 33 bases long and in frame from the first base.

Using the deep immunoSEQ assay, multiplex PCR amplified TCR CDR3 regions from genomic DNA. Genomic DNA extracted from each cell subset was distributed evenly over all wells of several immunoSEQ 96-well plates, and each plate served as one replicate. Each replicate PCR for sorted subsets received about 0.2 ug genomic DNA, equal to about 29,000 T cell genomes. The purified libraries were quantified using a Qubit 3.0 fluorometer, sized with a Bioanalyzer 2100, and then quantified again using the KAPA Library Quantification kit. A separate single-read 150-cycle Illumina NextSeq 550 flow cell was used to sequence each immunoSEQ 96-well plate. In the original analysis: Because the immunoSEQ output included only junctional sequences and no quality scores, the filtering could not be the same as the filtering used for full-length reads. Sequences were annotated with PyIR, a Python wrapper for IgBLAST v1.9, using IMGT germline references to assign V/J genes and CDR3. Reads with weak V/J assignments (E-value above 1e-6), missing CDR3, stop codons, out-of-frame junctions, or ambiguous translated residues were removed. V3J clonotypes were defined as sequences sharing an identical inferred V gene, J gene, and CDR3 amino acid sequence. Percentage overlap between repertoires was calculated by dividing the number of shared unique clonotypes by the size of the smaller repertoire. Repertoire richness was assessed with RTK rarefaction, the Chao1 estimator, and Recon v2.1 estimates of unobserved clonotypes. Generation probabilities were computed with OLGA for all TCRbeta clonotypes obtained by the gDNA method from a handful of donors. Imported from immuneACCESS, the table was reduced by TCRdb to in-frame sequences with V and J called. These copies leave out some clones; in studies compared against another copy, an unresolved V gene accounts for under half, and the cause of the remainder is not known. V and J calls and clone size come straight from that table; D and trimming were deduced from the DNA. Here the sample has more than 550,000 clones; roughly two thirds occur a single time. The biggest ten clones account for approximately 1.7% of the sample.

Remarks on this clone: This receptor's antigen is unknown. There are no base qualities to consult, and no much larger clone falls within one base.

On the study overall, not on this receptor specifically: Sampling was limited to blood, and TCR repertoires in tissue likely differ from TCR repertoires in blood. Because the study included only a small number of donors, the genetic and exposure-history diversity represented was limited. Pairwise subsampling indicated that sequencing depth was expected to affect the degree of clonotype sharing among donors. Sharing across several donors was observed for about 5% of naive CD4, less than 4% of naive CD8, 2% to 2.5% of memory CD4, and around 0.42% of memory CD8 clonotypes. Even with the large sequencing depth, rarefaction of the sorted-subset datasets indicated that sequencing was incomplete. Estimated clonotype richness was generally larger for naive than for memory subsets. Compared with non-shared clonotypes, clonotypes shared by all four sorted-subset donors had higher generation probabilities.

The source is a woman in her twenties or thirties in good health. The chain is made from TRBV29-1 and TRBJ1-2, and perhaps TRBD1 as D gene, on 6 matching bases. Sequencing used memory CD4+ T cells sorted from blood. According to the study, the label for this sample's cell subset or site signals: CD45RA-negative fraction. The CDR3 has the sequence CSVAIGGGYTF. The DNA is TGCAGCGTCGCTATAGGGGGGGGCTACACCTTC.